Sequencing of this T cell receptor (beta chain) was carried out in a study of CD8+ T cells in alopecia areata. Study context: Treated individuals took tofacitinib by mouth, 5 to 10 mg twice daily.

Study-wide results and limits: Although TCR sharing was seen in mice, sharing across patients was less clear, possibly for HLA-related reasons.

A remark on this clone: The target antigen is unknown.

The ends were cut back, 7 bases at V and 5 bases at J, with 18 bases in the middle. Germline CDR1 reads MDHEN; CDR2 reads SYDVKM. The CDR3 is 15 amino acids. Extraction and reverse transcription of RNA yielded cDNA as the sequencing template. The assay was immunoSEQ multiplex PCR, and TCRdb's table has in-frame clones only and misses some. This table has 130,000 to 150,000 clones, around 49% appearing once. Alopecia areata patients provided lesional scalp punch biopsies and peripheral blood, both collected for the study. Sequencing used CD4+ T cells sorted from blood, obtained at week 0. This chain joins TRBV28 and TRBJ1-5, with D perhaps matching TRBD1 (5 bases). This clonotype was sampled from a human donor with alopecia areata. CDR3 amino acids: CASINVGGLDQPQHF. The CDR3 nucleotides are TGTGCCAGCATCAACGTCGGGGGTTTAGATCAGCCCCAGCATTTT.